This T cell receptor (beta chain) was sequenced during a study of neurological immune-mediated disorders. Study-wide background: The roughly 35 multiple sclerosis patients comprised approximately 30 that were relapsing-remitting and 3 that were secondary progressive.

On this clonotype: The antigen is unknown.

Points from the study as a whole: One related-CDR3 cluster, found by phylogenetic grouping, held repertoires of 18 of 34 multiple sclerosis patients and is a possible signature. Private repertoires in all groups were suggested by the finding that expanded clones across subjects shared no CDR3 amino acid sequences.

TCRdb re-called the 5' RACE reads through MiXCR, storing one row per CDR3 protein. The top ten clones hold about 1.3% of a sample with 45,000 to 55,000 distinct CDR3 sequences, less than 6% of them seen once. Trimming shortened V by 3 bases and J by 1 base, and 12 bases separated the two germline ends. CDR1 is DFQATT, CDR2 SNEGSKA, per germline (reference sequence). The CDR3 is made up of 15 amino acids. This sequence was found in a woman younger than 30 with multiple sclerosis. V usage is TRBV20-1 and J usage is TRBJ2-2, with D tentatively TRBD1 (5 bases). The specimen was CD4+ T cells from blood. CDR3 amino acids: CSARSLGENTGELFF. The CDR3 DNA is TGCAGTGCTAGGTCTCTAGGGGAGAACACCGGGGAGCTGTTTTTT.